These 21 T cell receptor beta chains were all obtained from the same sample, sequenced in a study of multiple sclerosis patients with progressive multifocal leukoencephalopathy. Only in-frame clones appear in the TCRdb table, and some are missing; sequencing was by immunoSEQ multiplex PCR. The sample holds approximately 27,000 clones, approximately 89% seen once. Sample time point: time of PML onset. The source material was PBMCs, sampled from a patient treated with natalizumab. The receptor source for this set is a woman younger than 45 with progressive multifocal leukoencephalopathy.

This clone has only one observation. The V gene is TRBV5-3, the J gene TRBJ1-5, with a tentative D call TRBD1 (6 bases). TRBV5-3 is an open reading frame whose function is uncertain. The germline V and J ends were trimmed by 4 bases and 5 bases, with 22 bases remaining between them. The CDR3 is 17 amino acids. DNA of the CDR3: TGTGCCAGAAGCGCGAACCTCCAGGGGTCTCCTCATCAGCCCCAGCATTTT. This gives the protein CARSANLQGSPHQPQHF.

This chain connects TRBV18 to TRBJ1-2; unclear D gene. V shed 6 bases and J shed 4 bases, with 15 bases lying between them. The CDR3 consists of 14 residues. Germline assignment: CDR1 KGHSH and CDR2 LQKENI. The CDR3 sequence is CASSPIQESYGYTF. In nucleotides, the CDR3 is TGTGCCAGCTCCCCCATCCAGGAGTCCTATGGCTACACCTTC.

As DNA, the CDR3 is TGTGCCAGCAGTGAATGGGGGGGGAAGGACTACAATGAGCAGTTCTTC. Translating gives CASSEWGGKDYNEQFF. The rearrangement links TRBV25-1 to TRBJ2-1, with 7 bases that match TRBD2. This CDR3 has 16 amino acids. The V gene's germline CDR1 is MGHDK and CDR2 SYGVNS. V shed 1 base, J shed 3 bases, and the junction held 6 bases outside the gene matches.

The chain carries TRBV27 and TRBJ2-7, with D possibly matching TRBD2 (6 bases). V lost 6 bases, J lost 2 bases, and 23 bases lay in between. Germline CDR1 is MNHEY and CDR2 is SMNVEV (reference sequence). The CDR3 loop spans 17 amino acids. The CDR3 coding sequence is TGTGCCAGCAGCCCCGGGACGGGGGTAGGTTGGGCCTACGAGCAGTACTTC. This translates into CASSPGTGVGWAYEQYF.

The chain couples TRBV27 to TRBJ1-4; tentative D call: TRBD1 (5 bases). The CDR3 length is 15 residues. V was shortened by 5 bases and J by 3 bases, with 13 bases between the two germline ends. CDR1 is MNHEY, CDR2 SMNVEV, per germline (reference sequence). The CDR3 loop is CASSIIRGSNEKLFF. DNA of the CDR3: TGTGCCAGCAGTATCATCCGGGGCTCTAATGAAAAACTGTTTTTT.

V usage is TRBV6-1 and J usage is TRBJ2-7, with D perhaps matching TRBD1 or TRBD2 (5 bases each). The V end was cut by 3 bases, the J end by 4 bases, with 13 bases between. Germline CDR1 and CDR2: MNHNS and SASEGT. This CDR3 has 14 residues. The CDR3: CASSDLGTEYEQYF. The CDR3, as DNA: TGTGCCAGCAGTGATTTGGGGACCGAGTACGAGCAGTACTTC.

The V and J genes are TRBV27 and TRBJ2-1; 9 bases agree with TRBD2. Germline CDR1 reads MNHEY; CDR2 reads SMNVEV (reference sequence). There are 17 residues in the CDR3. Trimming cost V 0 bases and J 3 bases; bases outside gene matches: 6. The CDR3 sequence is CASSLSGLAGIYNEQFF. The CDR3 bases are TGTGCCAGCAGTTTATCGGGTCTAGCGGGGATCTACAATGAGCAGTTCTTC.

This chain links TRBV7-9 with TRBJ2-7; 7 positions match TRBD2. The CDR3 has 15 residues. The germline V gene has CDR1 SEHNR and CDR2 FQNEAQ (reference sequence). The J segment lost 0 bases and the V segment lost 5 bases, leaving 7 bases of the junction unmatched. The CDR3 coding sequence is TGTGCCAGCAGCAGGGGACGGACTAGCTCCTACGAGCAGTACTTC. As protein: CASSRGRTSSYEQYF.

The CDR3: CASSGGTGGFAEAFF. CDR3 DNA sequence: TGTGCCAGCAGTGGGGGGACAGGGGGATTCGCTGAAGCTTTCTTT. This chain uses TRBV27 with TRBJ1-1; 11 bases line up with TRBD1. This CDR3 spans 15 amino acids. CDR1 is MNHEY and CDR2 is SMNVEV in the germline V gene (reference sequence). The ends lost 5 bases at V and 6 bases at J; junction bases unmatched: 8.

CDR3 bases: TGTGCCAGCAGTGGCCCCGGACAGGAAGGTCGCACAGATACGCAGTATTTT. It codes for CASSGPGQEGRTDTQYF. The chain uses TRBV6-1 and TRBJ2-3, with 7 bases fitting TRBD1. In germline, CDR1 is MNHNS, CDR2 SASEGT. V dropped 4 bases and J dropped 1; count of bases not matched to a gene: 11. This CDR3 is built from 17 residues.

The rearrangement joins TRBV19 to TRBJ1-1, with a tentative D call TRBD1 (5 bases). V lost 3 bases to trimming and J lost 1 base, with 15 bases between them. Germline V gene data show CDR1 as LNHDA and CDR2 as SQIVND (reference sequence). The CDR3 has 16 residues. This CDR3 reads CASSIWAPGGNTEAFF. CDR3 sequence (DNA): TGTGCCAGTAGTATTTGGGCCCCCGGGGGGAACACTGAAGCTTTCTTT. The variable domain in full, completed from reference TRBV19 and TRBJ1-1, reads DGGITQSPKYLFRKEGQNVTLSCEQNLNHDAMYWYRQDPGQGLRLIYYSQIVNDFQKGDIAEGYSVSREKKESFPLTVTSAQKNPTAFYLCASSIWAPGGNTEAFFGQGTRLTVV.

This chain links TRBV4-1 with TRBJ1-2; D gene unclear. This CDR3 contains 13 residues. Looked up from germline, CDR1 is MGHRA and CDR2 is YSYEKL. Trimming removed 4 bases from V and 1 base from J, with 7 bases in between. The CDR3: CASSPDGNYGYTF. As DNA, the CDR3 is TGCGCCAGCAGCCCTGACGGTAACTATGGCTACACCTTC.

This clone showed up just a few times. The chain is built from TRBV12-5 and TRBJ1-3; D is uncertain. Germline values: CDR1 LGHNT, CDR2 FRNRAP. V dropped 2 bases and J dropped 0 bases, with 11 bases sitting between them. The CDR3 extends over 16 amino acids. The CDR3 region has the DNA TGTGCTAGTGGTTTGCCCGGCGGACTCTCTGGAAACACCATATATTTT. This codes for CASGLPGGLSGNTIYF.

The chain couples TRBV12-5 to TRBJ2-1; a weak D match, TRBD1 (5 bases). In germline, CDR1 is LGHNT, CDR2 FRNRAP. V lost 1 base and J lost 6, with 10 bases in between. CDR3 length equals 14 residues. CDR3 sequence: CASGLDSRVNEQFF. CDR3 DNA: TGTGCTAGTGGTTTGGATTCCAGGGTCAATGAGCAGTTCTTC. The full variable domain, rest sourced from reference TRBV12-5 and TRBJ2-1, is DARVTQTPRHKVTEMGQEVTMRCQPILGHNTVFWYRQTMMQGLELLAYFRNRAPLDDSGMPKDRFSAEMPDATLATLKIQPSEPRDSAVYFCASGLDSRVNEQFFGPGTRLTVL.

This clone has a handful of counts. The CDR3: CAAGDRSNQPQHF. CDR3 in DNA: TGTGCCGCCGGGGACAGAAGCAATCAGCCCCAGCATTTT. The V and J genes are TRBV19 and TRBJ1-5; 7 bases are shared with TRBD1. After removal of 11 bases from V and 1 base from J, the junction contained 5 bases not matched to a gene. The germline V gene has CDR1 LNHDA and CDR2 SQIVND (reference sequence). The CDR3 is 13 residues long.

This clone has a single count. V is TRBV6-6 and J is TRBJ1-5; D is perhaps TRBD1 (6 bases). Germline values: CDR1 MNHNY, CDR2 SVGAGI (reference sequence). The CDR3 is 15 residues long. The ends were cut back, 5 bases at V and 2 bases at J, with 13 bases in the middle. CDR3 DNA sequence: TGTGCCAGCAGTCCCCAGGGGAAGGGCAATCAGCCCCAGCATTTT. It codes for CASSPQGKGNQPQHF.

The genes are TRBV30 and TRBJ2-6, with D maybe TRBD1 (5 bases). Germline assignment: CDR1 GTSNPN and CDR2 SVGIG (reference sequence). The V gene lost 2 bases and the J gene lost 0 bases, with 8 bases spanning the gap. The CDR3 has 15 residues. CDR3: CAWSQGLSGANVLTF. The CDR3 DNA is TGTGCCTGGAGTCAGGGCCTCTCTGGGGCCAACGTCCTGACTTTC.

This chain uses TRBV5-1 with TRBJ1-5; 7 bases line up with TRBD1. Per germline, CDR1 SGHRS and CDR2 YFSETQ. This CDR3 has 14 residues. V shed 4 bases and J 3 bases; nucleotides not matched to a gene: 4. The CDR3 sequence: CASSEGTVNQPQHF. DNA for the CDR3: TGCGCCAGCAGCGAAGGGACAGTCAATCAGCCCCAGCATTTT.

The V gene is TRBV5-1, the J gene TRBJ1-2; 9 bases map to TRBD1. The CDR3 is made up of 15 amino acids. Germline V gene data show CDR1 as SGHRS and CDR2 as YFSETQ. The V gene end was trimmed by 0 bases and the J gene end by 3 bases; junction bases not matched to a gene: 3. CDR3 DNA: TGCGCCAGCAGCTTGGGACAGGGGGTCTACTATGGCTACACCTTC. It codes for CASSLGQGVYYGYTF.

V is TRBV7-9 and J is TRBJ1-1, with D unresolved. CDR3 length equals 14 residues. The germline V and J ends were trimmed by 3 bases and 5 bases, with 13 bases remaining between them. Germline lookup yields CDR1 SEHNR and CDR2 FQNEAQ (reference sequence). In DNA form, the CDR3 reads TGTGCCAGCAGCTTGACGGCGGTGGGAACTGAAGCTTTCTTT. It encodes CASSLTAVGTEAFF.

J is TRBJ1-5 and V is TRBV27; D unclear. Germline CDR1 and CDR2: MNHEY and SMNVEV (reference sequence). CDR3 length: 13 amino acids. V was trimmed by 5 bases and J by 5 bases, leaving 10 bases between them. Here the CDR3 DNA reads TGTGCCAGCAGTGAGGACGGGTATCAGCCCCAGCATTTT. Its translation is CASSEDGYQPQHF.